The sample holds a few counts of the clone carrying this T cell receptor (beta chain). TCRdb re-called the 5' RACE reads through MiXCR, storing one row per CDR3 protein. The top ten clones hold over 4.5% of a sample with 110,000 or so distinct CDR3 sequences, roughly a sixth of them seen once. The CDR3 runs 12 residues. V was shortened by 6 bases and J by 6 bases, with 9 bases between the two germline ends. The germline V gene encodes CDR1 ENHRY and CDR2 SYGVKD. The data stem from a study of T-cell memory formation after mild COVID-19. This chain links TRBV10-3 with TRBJ2-1, with D uncertain. Sequencing was performed on PBMCs or a T cell subset sorted from them (not recorded which). The TCR was taken from a young man who had mild COVID-19 (a few samples of this study predate the infection). Cell type and time point are not known. The CDR3 DNA reads as TGTGCCATCAGCACCCCGGGCAATGAGCAGTTCTTC. This gives the protein CAISTPGNEQFF.